The present TCR beta chain was sequenced within a study of T cells in Graves' hyperthyroidism and ophthalmopathy. The CDR3 regions of TCR beta were amplified from RNA transcripts. A set of HTBI primers served as the primers for a first-round RT-PCR of the TCR CDR3. Each CDR3 protein gets one entry after TCRdb re-called the multiplex PCR reads with MiXCR. Seen here are around 800,000 distinct CDR3 sequences, 35% to 40% observed once, and the top ten hold about 8.9%. The germline gives CDR1 MGHRA, CDR2 YSYEKL. There are 14 residues in the CDR3. V shed 3 bases and J shed 0 bases, with 8 bases lying between them. A few counts support this clonotype.

The chain employs TRBV4-1 and TRBJ1-2; D is ambiguous. The clonotype comes from a man in his late teens or twenties with Graves' hyperthyroidism. Input material: blood. CDR3: CASSHEGANYGYTF. DNA of the CDR3: TGCGCCAGCAGCCACGAGGGAGCTAACTATGGCTACACCTTC.